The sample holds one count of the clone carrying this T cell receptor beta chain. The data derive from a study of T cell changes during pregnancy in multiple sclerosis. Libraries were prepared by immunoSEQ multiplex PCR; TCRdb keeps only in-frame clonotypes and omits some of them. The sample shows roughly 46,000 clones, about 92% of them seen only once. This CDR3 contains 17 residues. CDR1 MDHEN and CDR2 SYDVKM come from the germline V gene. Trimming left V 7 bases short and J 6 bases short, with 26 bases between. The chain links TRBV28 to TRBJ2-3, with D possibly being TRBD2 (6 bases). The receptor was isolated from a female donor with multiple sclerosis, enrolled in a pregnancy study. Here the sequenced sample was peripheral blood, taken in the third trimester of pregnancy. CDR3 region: CASTGLRDLPGVDTQYF. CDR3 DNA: TGTGCCAGCACCGGGCTAAGGGACTTGCCTGGGGTCGATACGCAGTATTTT.